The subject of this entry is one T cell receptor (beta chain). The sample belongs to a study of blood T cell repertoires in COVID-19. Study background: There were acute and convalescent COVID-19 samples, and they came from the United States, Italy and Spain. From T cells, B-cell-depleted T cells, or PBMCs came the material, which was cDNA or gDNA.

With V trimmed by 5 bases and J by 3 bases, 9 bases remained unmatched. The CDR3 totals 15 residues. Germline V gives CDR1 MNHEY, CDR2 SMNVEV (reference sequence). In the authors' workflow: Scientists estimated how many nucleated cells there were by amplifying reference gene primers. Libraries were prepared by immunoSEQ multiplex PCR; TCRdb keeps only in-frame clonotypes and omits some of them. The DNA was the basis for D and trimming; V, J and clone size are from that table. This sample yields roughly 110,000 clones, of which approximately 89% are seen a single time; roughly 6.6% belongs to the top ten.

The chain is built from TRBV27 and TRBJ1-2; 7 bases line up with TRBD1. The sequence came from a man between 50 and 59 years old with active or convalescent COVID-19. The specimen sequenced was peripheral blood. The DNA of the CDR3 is TGTGCCAGCAGTCCATCCTCCAGGGGGGACTATGGCTACACCTTC. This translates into CASSPSSRGDYGYTF.